Listed below are T cell receptor beta chains from one sample, sequenced in a study of cytotoxic CD8 clonotypes in ibrutinib-treated CLL. Only in-frame clones appear in the TCRdb table, and some are missing; sequencing was by immunoSEQ multiplex PCR. The data show around 16,000 clones, around 63% seen once. The sample consisted of PBMCs, taken before ibrutinib treatment. These receptors were collected from a human donor with chronic lymphocytic leukemia. Each CDR3 is given with its conserved first and last residue. The D gene is left open where the match is weak. Size is omitted from some rows. Given values are once, few, many or a class for expanded clones.

J gene | V gene | D gene | clone size | CDR3 DNA | CDR3 protein
TRBJ2-2 | TRBV6-1 | - | - | TGTGCCAGCCGAGGTCAAGGGCGCGGGGAGCTGTTTTTT | CASRGQGRGELFF
TRBJ1-1 | TRBV5-1 | TRBD1 | - | TGCGCCAGCAGCACCGGGACAGTAAACACTGAAGCTTTCTTT | CASSTGTVNTEAFF
TRBJ2-1 | TRBV4-3 | TRBD2 | - | TGCGCCAGCAGCCCGTTTATAGCGGGGGGTGGCAATGAGCAGTTCTTC | CASSPFIAGGGNEQFF
TRBJ2-5 | TRBV4-1 | - | - | TGCGCCAGCAGCCAAGGGGACATTGGGGTTGGCCAAGAGACCCAGTACTTC | CASSQGDIGVGQETQYF
TRBJ1-1 | TRBV5-5 | - | - | TGTGCCAGCAGCACCCTGACAGGGAACACTGAAGCTTTCTTT | CASSTLTGNTEAFF
TRBJ2-3 | TRBV5-4 | - | - | TGTGCCAGCACCCGTCGGGATGTATCCTCTAGCACAGATACGCAGTATTTT | CASTRRDVSSSTDTQYF
TRBJ1-5 | TRBV18 | - | - | TGTGCCAGCTCGGAAAACCAAGTTAGCAATCAGCCCCAGCATTTT | CASSENQVSNQPQHF
TRBJ2-1 | TRBV5-1 | - | - | TGCGCCAGCAGCCCCCCCGCAGGGTATTTAAATGAGCAGTTCTTC | CASSPPAGYLNEQFF
TRBJ1-2 | TRBV1 | - | - | TGCACCAGCAGCCAAGCCAAAACGGACAGGGGCCTTCGAGTCTATGGCTACACCTTC | CTSSQAKTDRGLRVYGYTF
TRBJ2-5 | TRBV5-1 | TRBD1 | - | TGCGCCAGCAGCAGGAGGACAGGGGTGGAAGAGACCCAGTACTTC | CASSRRTGVEETQYF
TRBJ1-1 | TRBV7-8 | - | - | TGTGCCAGCAGCTTAGATGTGGCGACAGAAGCTTTCTTT | CASSLDVATEAFF
TRBJ2-5 | TRBV4-1 | - | - | TGCGCCAGCAGCCAAGTAGGAGGGGTAGAAGAGACCCAGTACTTC | CASSQVGGVEETQYF
TRBJ2-7 | TRBV2 | TRBD1 | - | TGTGCCAGCAGTTCGGACAGGAACTCCTACGAGCAGTACTTC | CASSSDRNSYEQYF
TRBJ2-7 | TRBV9 | - | - | TGTGCCAGCAGCGGAAGCAAATCAGGCTCCTACGAGCAGTACTTC | CASSGSKSGSYEQYF
TRBJ1-2 | TRBV5-1 | TRBD1 | few | TGCGCCAGCAGCTTACGACAGGGTTCGGGCTACACCTTC | CASSLRQGSGYTF
TRBJ2-5 | TRBV4-3 | TRBD2 | - | TGCGCCAGCAGCCAAGGCGGGGGAGAGACCCAGTACTTC | CASSQGGGETQYF
TRBJ1-4 | TRBV30 | - | - | TGTGCCTGGAATAGGAGGGAAGGAAATGATGAAAAACTGTTTTTT | CAWNRREGNDEKLFF
TRBJ1-1 | TRBV2 | - | - | TGTGCCAGCAATATTGGGGGGGGCACTGAAGCTTTCTTT | CASNIGGGTEAFF
TRBJ1-1 | TRBV7-5 | - | - | TGTGCCAGCAGCCCCTCCCACGACACTGAAGCTTTCTTT | CASSPSHDTEAFF
TRBJ2-7 | TRBV11-3 | - | - | TGTGCCAGCAGCCCGTCGACAGGAAACTACGAGCAGTACTTC | CASSPSTGNYEQYF
TRBJ2-7 | TRBV30 | - | few | TGTGCCTGGAGTAGGGGGGGTTTCACCTACGAGCAGTACTTC | CAWSRGGFTYEQYF
TRBJ1-1 | TRBV11-2 | - | - | TGTGCCAGCAGCTTAGCCGGGGCCACTGAAGCTTTCTTT | CASSLAGATEAFF
TRBJ2-5 | TRBV5-4 | - | - | TGTGCCAGCAGCTTGGGATCGGAGACCCAGTACTTC | CASSLGSETQYF
TRBJ2-3 | TRBV27 | TRBD2 | - | TGTGCCAGCAGTTTATTTATGGTAGCGGGAACAGATACGCAGTATTTT | CASSLFMVAGTDTQYF
TRBJ1-5 | TRBV2 | - | few | TGTGCCAGCACCCTACCCCCATTGGGCAATCAGCCCCAGCATTTT | CASTLPPLGNQPQHF